This T cell receptor (beta chain) appears in the sequencing data of a study of cytotoxic CD8 clonotypes in ibrutinib-treated CLL. The wider study: The response samples were taken once patients had been treated for a median of approximately twelve months, range 6 to 36. Broader study findings: Under therapy, public clonotypes either contracted or stayed stable, and they were uncommon. Progressing and sustained-remission patients had different sampling times.

The assay was immunoSEQ multiplex PCR, and TCRdb's table has in-frame clones only and misses some. The sample holds approximately 170,000 clones, roughly 88% seen once. CDR3 size: 14 residues. Trimming cost V 9 bases and J 2 bases; bases outside gene matches: 7. Per the germline V gene, CDR1 is WNHNN and CDR2 is SYGVQD (reference sequence). With respect to this clone: Its antigen is as yet unknown.

Sequences were derived from PBMCs, sampled at disease progression, from a patient treated with ibrutinib. V usage is TRBV10-1 and J usage is TRBJ2-1; TRBD1 matches 7 bases. The clonotype comes from a human donor with chronic lymphocytic leukemia. DNA for the CDR3: TGCGCCAGTTGCTCCGGGACAGCCTACAATGAGCAGTTCTTC. Encoded protein: CASCSGTAYNEQFF.